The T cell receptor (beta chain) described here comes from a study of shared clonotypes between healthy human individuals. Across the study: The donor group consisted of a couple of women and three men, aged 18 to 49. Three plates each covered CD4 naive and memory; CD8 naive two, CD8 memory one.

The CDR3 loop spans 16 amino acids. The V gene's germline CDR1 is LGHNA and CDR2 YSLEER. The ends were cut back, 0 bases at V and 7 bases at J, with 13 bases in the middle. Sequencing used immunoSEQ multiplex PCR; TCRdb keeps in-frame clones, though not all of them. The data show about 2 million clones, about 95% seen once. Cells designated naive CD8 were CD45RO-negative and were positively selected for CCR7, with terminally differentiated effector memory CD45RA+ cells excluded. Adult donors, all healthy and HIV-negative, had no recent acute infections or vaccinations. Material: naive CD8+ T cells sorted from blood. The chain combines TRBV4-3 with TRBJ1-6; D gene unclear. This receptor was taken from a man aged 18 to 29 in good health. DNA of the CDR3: TGCGCCAGCAGCCAAGATGCCCCCACAGCGAATTCACCCCTCCACTTT. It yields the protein CASSQDAPTANSPLHF.